This record looks at one T cell receptor beta chain sequence and its context. No cognate antigen has been identified for it. No much larger clone exists at a distance of one base, and base qualities are not known. The CDR3 sequence holds 16 residues, the cysteine and phenylalanine included. The CDR3 DNA has 48 bases and is translated from base 1. Trimming removed 1 base from V and 1 base from J; the gene matches leave 6 bases unexplained. The germline V gene (reference sequence) supplies CDR1 SEHNR and CDR2 FQNEAQ. The label giving this sample's treatment or condition can be read as: in vitro stimulation with specific CMV peptide epitopes to enrich CMV-specific T cells. This record comes from a study of T cell repertoires in cytomegalovirus infection (dated by TCRdb to 2018 to 2020). Describing the broader study: Peptide stimulations targeted recently identified HLA-C-restricted CMV epitopes, whose presentation resists viral immunomodulation, together with well-studied HLA-B-restricted epitopes. Donor HLA type was relevant to the analysis, because carriage of CMV infection together with the matching HLA type was indicated by public TCR beta signatures. Findings and caveats that apply to the study as a whole: In the ex vivo response, HLA-C-restricted CMV-specific TCR beta clonotypes were dominant, and in two of eight donors the single most frequent clonotype came from this HLA-C-restricted group. Carriers of CMV infection plus the relevant HLA type were discriminated by the cumulative frequency of public TCR beta family members in the study cohort and in an independent roughly 350-donor cohort.

The data were produced on an Illumina HiSeq 1500. TCRdb trimmed the raw reads at Q25, called clones with MiXCR and kept productive beta chains. Rows are combined by CDR3 protein, so each entry shows the most common genes and DNA. This sample is represented by about 110,000 distinct CDR3 sequences; approximately 28% of them were singletons. The ten biggest clones cover around 80% of the sample. In this chain, TRBV7-9 is recombined with TRBJ1-2; TRBD1 fits 7 bases in the junction. The specimen was CD8+ T cells from cultured PBMCs, collected from culture after CMV antigen stimulation. This sequence originates from a human donor in good health (CMV status not recorded). Some clones in this sample may be carry-over from other donors' samples. The nucleotides read TGTGCCAGCAGCTTAGTCGGGACAGAGAATAACTATGGCTACACCTTC. Translation gives CASSLVGTENNYGYTF.